Listed below are T cell receptor beta chains from one sample, sequenced in a study of T cells in Graves' hyperthyroidism and ophthalmopathy. TCRdb re-derived calls from the multiplex PCR reads in MiXCR, one entry per CDR3 protein. Among approximately 640,000 distinct CDR3 sequences listed, approximately 15% were seen once. Source material: blood. These receptors all come from a middle-aged man with Graves' hyperthyroidism. CDR3s include the opening cysteine and the closing phenylalanine or tryptophan. A D gene is named only where the DNA matches it firmly. Only some rows state a clone size, as once, few, many or a class for expanded clones.

-	TRBD2	TRBV30	TRBJ2-1	CAWSPAGARNEQFF	TGTGCCTGGAGCCCAGCGGGGGCTAGGAATGAGCAGTTCTTC
many	-	TRBV6-1	TRBJ1-6	CASSRDNEGSPLHF	TGTGCCAGCAGTCGGGACAACGAGGGGTCACCCCTCCACTTT
few	-	TRBV19	TRBJ2-2	CASRQTRTGELFF	TGTGCCAGTAGGCAGACACGCACCGGGGAGCTGTTTTTT
many	TRBD1	TRBV5-1	TRBJ2-7	CASSPDRGSYEQYF	TGCGCCAGCAGTCCCGACAGGGGATCATACGAGCAGTACTTC
few	-	TRBV19	TRBJ1-5	CASTWTADGQPQHF	TGTGCCAGTACCTGGACAGCCGACGGTCAGCCCCAGCATTTT
many	TRBD1	TRBV6-2/TRBV6-3	TRBJ1-1	CASRVSPGQGAPEAFF	TGTGCCAGCAGGGTATCCCCGGGACAGGGGGCACCTGAAGCTTTCTTT
few	TRBD2	TRBV28	TRBJ2-3	CASSDSGRAADTQYF	TGTGCCAGCAGCGATAGCGGGAGGGCCGCAGATACGCAGTATTTT
many	-	TRBV11-1	TRBJ1-2	CASSPGPDPSYGYTF	TGTGCCAGCAGCCCGGGCCCAGACCCCTCCTATGGCTACACCTTC
many	TRBD2	TRBV7-2	TRBJ2-1	CASSLFSSGRFNEQFF	TGTGCCAGCAGCTTATTTTCTAGCGGGAGATTCAATGAGCAGTTCTTC
few	-	TRBV7-8	TRBJ2-1	CASSLVDYNEQFF	TGTGCCAGCAGCTTGGTGGATTACAATGAGCAGTTCTTC
-	-	TRBV7-8	TRBJ2-7	CASSPLTASYEQYF	TGTGCCAGCAGCCCGTTGACAGCCTCCTACGAGCAGTACTTC
few	-	TRBV2	TRBJ2-2	CASSLVRGGGNTGELFF	TGTGCCAGCAGTTTAGTCAGGGGCGGGGGGAACACCGGGGAGCTGTTTTTT
few	-	TRBV3-1	TRBJ1-4	CASSLGGSGPNEKLFF	TGTGCCAGCAGTCTAGGAGGGTCGGGGCCGAATGAAAAACTGTTTTTT
few	TRBD2	TRBV9	TRBJ2-1	CASSSSGSTYNEQFF	TGTGCCAGCAGCTCTAGCGGGTCCACCTACAATGAGCAGTTCTTC
few	-	TRBV18	TRBJ2-7	CASSPEGDRGEVEQYF	TGTGCCAGCTCACCCGAAGGCGATAGGGGCGAGGTCGAGCAGTACTTC
many	-	TRBV24-1	TRBJ2-2	CATSDSRVGNTGELFF	TGTGCCACCAGTGACTCCCGAGTAGGGAACACCGGGGAGCTGTTTTTT
few	TRBD1	TRBV30	TRBJ2-3	CAWRKQGVSTDTQYF	TGTGCCTGGAGAAAACAGGGGGTGAGCACAGATACGCAGTATTTT
-	TRBD1	TRBV29-1	TRBJ2-3	CSVAPRPGTGSSTDTQYF	TGCAGCGTTGCCCCCCGTCCCGGGACAGGATCTAGCACAGATACGCAGTATTTT
many	TRBD2	TRBV5-1	TRBJ2-5	CASSRREGETQYF	TGCGCCAGCAGTCGGCGGGAGGGAGAGACCCAGTACTTC
many	TRBD2	TRBV5-1	TRBJ2-7	CASSPSGSSIEQYF	TGCGCCAGCAGCCCTAGCGGGAGTTCTATCGAGCAGTACTTC
many	-	TRBV6-1	TRBJ1-4	CASSGSGTNGEKLFF	TGTGCCAGCAGTGGCTCCGGGACCAACGGTGAAAAACTGTTTTTT
many	-	TRBV6-1	TRBJ1-1	CASSEAEAGNTEAFF	TGTGCCAGCAGTGAAGCGGAGGCAGGGAACACTGAAGCTTTCTTT
few	TRBD1	TRBV7-2	TRBJ2-1	CASSPGTGVDEQFF	TGTGCCAGCAGTCCCGGGACAGGGGTGGATGAGCAGTTCTTC
-	-	TRBV5-1	TRBJ2-7	CASSLASGGGEEQYF	TGCGCCAGCAGCTTGGCAAGCGGAGGGGGTGAAGAGCAGTACTTC
many	TRBD2	TRBV6-1	TRBJ2-3	CASRSSGVQSTDTQYF	TGTGCCAGCAGGTCTAGCGGGGTTCAAAGCACAGATACGCAGTATTTT
many	TRBD1	TRBV5-1	TRBJ2-2	CASSLAGQGTTGELFF	TGCGCCAGCAGCTTGGCAGGACAGGGGACCACCGGGGAGCTGTTTTTT
many	TRBD2	TRBV27	TRBJ2-3	CASGTGTSGMNTQYF	TGTGCCAGCGGAACCGGGACTAGCGGGATGAATACGCAGTATTTT
-	-	TRBV10-2	TRBJ2-1	CASNGQSYNEQFF	TGCGCCAGCAACGGACAGTCCTACAATGAGCAGTTCTTC
many	-	TRBV11-1	TRBJ1-1	CASSLWKGEGTEAFF	TGTGCCAGCAGCTTATGGAAGGGAGAAGGCACTGAAGCTTTCTTT
many	TRBD1	TRBV20-1	TRBJ2-5	CSARSGDRGGETQYF	TGCAGTGCTAGATCGGGGGACAGGGGTGGGGAGACCCAGTACTTC
-	-	TRBV20-1	TRBJ2-3	CSASGSVTDTQYF	TGCAGTGCTAGCGGGAGTGTGACAGATACGCAGTATTTT
many	-	TRBV18	TRBJ2-7	CASSPPSGLTYEQYF	TGTGCCAGCTCACCACCTTCCGGACTCACCTACGAGCAGTACTTC
-	TRBD1	TRBV4-1	TRBJ1-2	CASRHLDRTIYGYTF	TGCGCCAGCAGACACTTGGACAGGACAATCTATGGCTACACCTTC
many	TRBD2	TRBV2	TRBJ2-3	CASSGGLVRRIDTQYF	TGTGCCAGCAGTGGCGGACTAGTTCGCCGGATAGATACGCAGTATTTT
-	-	TRBV5-1	TRBJ2-2	CASMPGGGNTGELFF	TGCGCCAGCATGCCGGGCGGAGGGAACACCGGGGAGCTGTTTTTT
-	-	TRBV19	TRBJ1-5	CASSIGHNNQPQHF	TGTGCCAGTAGTATTGGACACAACAATCAGCCCCAGCATTTT
many	TRBD1	TRBV12-3/TRBV12-4	TRBJ1-1	CASSWWGGTGPEAFF	TGTGCCAGCAGTTGGTGGGGAGGGACAGGGCCTGAAGCTTTCTTT
many	-	TRBV24-1	TRBJ2-5	CATSDTFRGRETQYF	TGTGCCACCAGTGACACATTCCGGGGGAGAGAGACCCAGTACTTC
few	TRBD2	TRBV15	TRBJ2-1	CATSGTSERESDEQFF	TGTGCCACCAGCGGAACCTCTGAGCGGGAGAGCGATGAGCAGTTCTTC
-	-	TRBV28	TRBJ1-1	CASILGMNTEAFF	TGTGCCAGCATCCTGGGTATGAACACTGAAGCTTTCTTT
-	TRBD1	TRBV4-1	TRBJ1-1	CASSQDLRTGGRDTEAFF	TGCGCCAGCAGCCAAGATTTGCGGACAGGGGGCAGGGACACTGAAGCTTTCTTT
few	-	TRBV6-1	TRBJ2-3	CASSVGQGLADTQYF	TGTGCCAGCAGTGTAGGGCAGGGCTTGGCAGATACGCAGTATTTT
-	-	TRBV2	TRBJ1-2	CASSGVGGINYGYTF	TGTGCCAGCAGTGGTGTTGGAGGAATTAACTATGGCTACACCTTC
many	TRBD1	TRBV5-6	TRBJ1-1	CASSSPDRVNTEAFF	TGTGCCAGCAGCTCCCCCGACAGGGTGAACACTGAAGCTTTCTTT
many	TRBD1	TRBV27	TRBJ2-7	CASSTTGDPSYEQYF	TGTGCCAGCAGCACAACAGGGGATCCCTCCTACGAGCAGTACTTC
few	-	TRBV27	TRBJ2-2	CASGFIPGHDTGELFF	TGTGCCAGCGGTTTTATACCGGGACACGACACCGGGGAGCTGTTTTTT
few	-	TRBV5-1	TRBJ2-2	CASRVTASNTGELFF	TGCGCCAGCAGAGTGACAGCCTCGAACACCGGGGAGCTGTTTTTT
many	-	TRBV28	TRBJ2-1	CASRAERRAAFPEQFF	TGTGCCAGCAGGGCAGAACGGAGGGCCGCCTTTCCTGAGCAGTTCTTC
-	TRBD2	TRBV25-1	TRBJ2-7	CASSSRPSGGPYEQYF	TGTGCCAGCAGTTCGCGTCCTAGCGGGGGACCCTACGAGCAGTACTTC
many	TRBD1	TRBV29-1	TRBJ2-5	CSVDKGQGTETQYF	TGCAGCGTTGACAAGGGACAGGGGACAGAGACCCAGTACTTC